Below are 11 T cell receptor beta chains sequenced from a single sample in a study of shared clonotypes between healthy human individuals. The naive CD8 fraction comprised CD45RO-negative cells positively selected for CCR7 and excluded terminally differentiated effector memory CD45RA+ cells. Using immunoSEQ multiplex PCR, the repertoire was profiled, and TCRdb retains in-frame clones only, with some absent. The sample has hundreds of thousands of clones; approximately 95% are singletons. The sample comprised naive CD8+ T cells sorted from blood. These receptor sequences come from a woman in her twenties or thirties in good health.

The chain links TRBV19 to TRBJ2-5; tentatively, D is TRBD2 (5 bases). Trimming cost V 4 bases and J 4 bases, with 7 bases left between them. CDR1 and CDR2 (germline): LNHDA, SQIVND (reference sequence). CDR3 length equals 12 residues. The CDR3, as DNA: TGTGCCAGTAGTACCCGGGGAGAGACCCAGTACTTC. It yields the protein CASSTRGETQYF.

CDR3 residues: CSVEAGLAREFF. Written as DNA, the CDR3 is TGCAGCGTTGAAGCCGGACTAGCACGCGAGTTCTTC. The chain combines TRBV29-1 with TRBJ2-1, with 8 nucleotides matching TRBD2. J lost 14 bases, V lost 1 base, and 7 bases had no gene match. Germline V lookup: CDR1 SQVTM, CDR2 ANQGSEA. The CDR3 spans 12 residues.

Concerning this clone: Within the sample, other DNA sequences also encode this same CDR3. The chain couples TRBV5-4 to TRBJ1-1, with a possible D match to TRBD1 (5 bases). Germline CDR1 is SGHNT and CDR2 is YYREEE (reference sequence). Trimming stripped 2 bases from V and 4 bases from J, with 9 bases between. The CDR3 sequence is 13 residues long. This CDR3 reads CASSFGGGTEAFF. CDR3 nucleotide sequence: TGTGCCAGCAGCTTCGGGGGGGGCACTGAAGCTTTCTTT.

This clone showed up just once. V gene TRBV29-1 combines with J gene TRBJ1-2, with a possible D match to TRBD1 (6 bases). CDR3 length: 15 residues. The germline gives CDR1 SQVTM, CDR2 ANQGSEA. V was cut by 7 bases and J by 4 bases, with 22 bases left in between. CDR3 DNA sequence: TGCAGCGCCAAACCCAATCGGGGGCTGGGCTATGGCTACACCTTC. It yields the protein CSAKPNRGLGYGYTF.

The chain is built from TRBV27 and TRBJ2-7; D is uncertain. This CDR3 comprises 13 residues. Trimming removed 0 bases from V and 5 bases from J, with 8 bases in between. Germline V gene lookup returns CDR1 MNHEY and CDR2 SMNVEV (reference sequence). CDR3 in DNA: TGTGCCAGCAGTTTATCTAGTCTTCACGAGCAGTACTTC. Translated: CASSLSSLHEQYF.

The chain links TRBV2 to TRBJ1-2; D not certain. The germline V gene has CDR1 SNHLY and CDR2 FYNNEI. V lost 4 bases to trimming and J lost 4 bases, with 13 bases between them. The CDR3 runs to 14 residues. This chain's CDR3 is CASSVGRSSYGYTF. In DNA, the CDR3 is TGTGCCAGCAGTGTGGGCAGAAGTTCCTATGGCTACACCTTC.

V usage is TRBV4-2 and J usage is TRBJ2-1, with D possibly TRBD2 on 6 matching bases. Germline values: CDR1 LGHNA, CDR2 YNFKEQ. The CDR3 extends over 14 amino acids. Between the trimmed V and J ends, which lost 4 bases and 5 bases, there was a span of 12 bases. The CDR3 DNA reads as TGTGCCAGCAGCCCTGGCGGGGAAGACAATGAGCAGTTCTTC. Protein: CASSPGGEDNEQFF.

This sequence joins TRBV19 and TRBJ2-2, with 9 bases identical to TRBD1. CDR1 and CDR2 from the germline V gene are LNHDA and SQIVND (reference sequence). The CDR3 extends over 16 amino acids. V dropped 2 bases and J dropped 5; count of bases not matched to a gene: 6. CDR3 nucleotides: TGTGCCAGTAGTATAATTCCGACAGGGGGAACCGGGGAGCTGTTTTTT. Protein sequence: CASSIIPTGGTGELFF.

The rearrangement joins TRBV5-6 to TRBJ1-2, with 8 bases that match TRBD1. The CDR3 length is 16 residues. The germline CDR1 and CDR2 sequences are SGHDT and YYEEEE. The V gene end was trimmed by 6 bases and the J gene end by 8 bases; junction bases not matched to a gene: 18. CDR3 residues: CASIFAAAGGRAGYTF. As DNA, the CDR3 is TGTGCCAGCATTTTCGCAGCGGCAGGGGGCCGCGCGGGCTACACCTTC.

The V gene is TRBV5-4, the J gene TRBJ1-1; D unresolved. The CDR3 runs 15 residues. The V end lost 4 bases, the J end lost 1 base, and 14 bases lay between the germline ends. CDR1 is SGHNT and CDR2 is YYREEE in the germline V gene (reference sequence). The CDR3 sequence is CASSPTDGTNTEAFF. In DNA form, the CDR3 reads TGTGCCAGCAGCCCGACTGACGGCACGAACACTGAAGCTTTCTTT.

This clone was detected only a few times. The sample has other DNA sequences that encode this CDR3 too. The CDR3 region is CASSLPGSYEQYF. CDR3 bases: TGTGCCAGCAGCCTACCTGGATCCTACGAGCAGTACTTC. The rearrangement uses TRBV7-9 and TRBJ2-7, with D uncertain. V lost 5 bases, J lost 1 base, and 9 bases lay in between. CDR1 is SEHNR, CDR2 FQNEAQ, per germline (reference sequence). The CDR3 totals 13 residues. Variable domain in full (rest from reference TRBV7-9 and TRBJ2-7): DTGVSQNPRHKITKRGQNVTFRCDPISEHNRLYWYRQTLGQGPEFLTYFQNEAQLEKSRLLSDRFSAERPKGSFSTLEIQRTEQGDSAMYLCASSLPGSYEQYFGPGTRLTVT.